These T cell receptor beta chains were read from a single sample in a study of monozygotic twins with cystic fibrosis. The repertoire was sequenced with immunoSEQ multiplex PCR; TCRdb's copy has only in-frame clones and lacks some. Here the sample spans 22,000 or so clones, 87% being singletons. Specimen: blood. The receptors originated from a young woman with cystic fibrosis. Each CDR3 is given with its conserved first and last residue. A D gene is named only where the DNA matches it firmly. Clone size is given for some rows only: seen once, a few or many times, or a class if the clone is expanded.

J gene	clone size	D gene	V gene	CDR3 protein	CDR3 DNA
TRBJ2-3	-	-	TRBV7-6	CASSLDWGATDTQYF	TGTGCCAGCAGCTTAGACTGGGGGGCCACAGATACGCAGTATTTT
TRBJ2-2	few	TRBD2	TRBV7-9	CASSLRLAGTGELFF	TGTGCCAGCAGCTTACGCCTAGCGGGGACCGGGGAGCTGTTTTTT
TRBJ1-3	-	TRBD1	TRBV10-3	CATTPSGQGQIWSGNTIYF	TGTGCCACCACACCGTCTGGACAGGGGCAGATCTGGTCTGGAAACACCATATATTTT
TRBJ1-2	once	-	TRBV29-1	CSVRAEYFNYGYTF	TGCAGCGTTCGGGCAGAATACTTTAACTATGGCTACACCTTC
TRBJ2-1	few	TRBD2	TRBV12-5	CASGLVPSGDREQFF	TGTGCTAGTGGTTTGGTCCCTAGCGGGGACCGAGAGCAGTTCTTC
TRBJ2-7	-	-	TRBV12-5	CASGLGLRELGEQYF	TGTGCTAGTGGTTTGGGACTCAGGGAACTAGGCGAGCAGTACTTC
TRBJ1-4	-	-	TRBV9	CASSVGGLALGREKLFF	TGTGCCAGCAGCGTAGGGGGTCTGGCGTTGGGTAGAGAAAAACTGTTTTTT
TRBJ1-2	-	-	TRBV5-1	CASSLLGQINYGYTF	TGCGCCAGCAGCCTTCTGGGGCAGATTAACTATGGCTACACCTTC
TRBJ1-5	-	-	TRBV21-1	CASSKGEQGGSNQPQHF	TGTGCCAGCAGCAAAGGGGAACAGGGGGGTAGCAATCAGCCCCAGCATTTT
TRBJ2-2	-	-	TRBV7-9	CASSPPSENTGELFF	TGTGCCAGCAGCCCCCCCTCAGAGAACACCGGGGAGCTGTTTTTT
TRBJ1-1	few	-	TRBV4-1	CASSQEIGGAFF	TGCGCCAGCAGCCAAGAAATCGGTGGGGCTTTCTTT
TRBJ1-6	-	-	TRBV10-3	CATAESSSYNSPLHF	TGTGCCACGGCAGAGTCAAGCTCCTATAATTCACCCCTCCACTTT
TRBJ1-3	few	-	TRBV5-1	CASSLAPGQTNTIYF	TGCGCCAGCAGCTTGGCCCCCGGACAAACTAACACCATATATTTT
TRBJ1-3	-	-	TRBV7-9	CASSSPGPYSGNTIYF	TGTGCCAGCAGCTCGCCGGGACCCTACTCTGGAAACACCATATATTTT
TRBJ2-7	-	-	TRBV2	CASKEGGLEQYF	TGTGCCAGCAAGGAGGGGGGACTGGAGCAGTACTTC
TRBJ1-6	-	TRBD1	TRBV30	CAWSQDRGSNSPLHF	TGTGCCTGGAGTCAGGACAGGGGAAGTAATTCACCCCTCCACTTT
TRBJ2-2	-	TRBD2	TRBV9	CASSVGASGYTGELFF	TGTGCCAGCAGCGTAGGAGCTAGCGGGTACACCGGGGAGCTGTTTTTT
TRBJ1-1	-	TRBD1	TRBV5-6	CASHLRGEAFF	TGTGCCAGCCACCTCAGGGGGGAAGCTTTCTTT
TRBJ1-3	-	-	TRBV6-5	CASSYGTRGNTIYF	TGTGCCAGCAGTTACGGGACTCGGGGAAACACCATATATTTT
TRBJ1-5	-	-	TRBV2	CASSHQGNYNQPQHF	TGTGCCAGCAGCCACCAGGGGAATTACAATCAGCCCCAGCATTTT
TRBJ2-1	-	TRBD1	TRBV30	CAWTQDRYTEQFF	TGTGCCTGGACGCAGGACAGGTATACTGAGCAGTTCTTC
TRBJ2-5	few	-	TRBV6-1	CASQDRRGETQYF	TGTGCCAGCCAAGACAGGCGGGGAGAGACCCAGTACTTC
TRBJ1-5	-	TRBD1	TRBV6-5	CASSSSGGAYGQPQHF	TGTGCCAGCAGTTCGTCAGGGGGCGCCTATGGACAGCCCCAGCATTTT
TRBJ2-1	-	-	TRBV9	CASSVRLGGGEQFF	TGTGCCAGCAGCGTCAGACTAGGTGGCGGTGAGCAGTTCTTC
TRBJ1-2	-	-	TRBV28	CASHEGGFNYGYTF	TGTGCCAGCCATGAGGGGGGGTTTAACTATGGCTACACCTTC